This is a list of T cell receptor beta chains from one sample in a study of T cells in Graves' hyperthyroidism and ophthalmopathy. TCRdb called the multiplex PCR reads again in MiXCR, with one record for every CDR3 protein. Here the sample spans about 690,000 distinct CDR3 sequences, roughly a sixth being singletons. The sequencing sample was made of blood. All receptors derive from a man aged 50-59 years with Graves' hyperthyroidism. The CDR3 runs from the conserved cysteine through the conserved F or W.

J: TRBJ1-1; V: TRBV11-2; CDR3: CASSLEPGGGTEALF
J: TRBJ1-5; V: TRBV12-3/TRBV12-4; CDR3: CASSLRRTNQPQHF
J: TRBJ2-1; V: TRBV5-1; CDR3: CASSLLSSSNEQFF
J: TRBJ1-5; V: TRBV14; CDR3: CASSQGGTRGANQPQHF
J: TRBJ2-7; V: TRBV18; CDR3: CASSPGLWDRGHEQYF
J: TRBJ2-1; V: TRBV20-1; CDR3: CSASTPGTDVWRPPGEQFF
J: TRBJ1-1; V: TRBV9; CDR3: CASSVAGREGLGTEAFF
J: TRBJ2-7; V: TRBV27; CDR3: CASSVHRDISYEQYF
J: TRBJ2-5; V: TRBV27; CDR3: CASSFVGGQETQYF
J: TRBJ1-2; V: TRBV5-1; CDR3: CASSTIDRSVGYTF
J: TRBJ1-2; V: TRBV14; CDR3: CASSQQGRDGYTF
J: TRBJ2-7; V: TRBV7-9; CDR3: CASSPGTSGRAFPYEQYF
J: TRBJ2-7; V: TRBV20-1; CDR3: CSARDLAGESYEQYF
J: TRBJ2-7; V: TRBV19; CDR3: CASSQTGAPFDEQYF
J: TRBJ2-2; V: TRBV7-9; CDR3: CASSPWGGETGELFF
J: TRBJ2-3; V: TRBV10-2; CDR3: CASRVMSADTQYF
J: TRBJ1-1; V: TRBV4-1; CDR3: CASTQRTTNTEAFF
J: TRBJ2-7; V: TRBV20-1; CDR3: CSARNPPTLDSEQYF
J: TRBJ2-2; V: TRBV28; CDR3: CASSTGGVNTGELFF
J: TRBJ2-5; V: TRBV5-1; CDR3: CASSLGDRQETQYF
J: TRBJ2-5; V: TRBV13; CDR3: CASSLGLRQETQYF
J: TRBJ2-3; V: TRBV10-2; CDR3: CASRGSGTSGPGGTQYF
J: TRBJ1-6; V: TRBV3-1; CDR3: CASSQDRRGARRGSYNSPLHF
J: TRBJ2-2; V: TRBV2; CDR3: CASRATTGVNTGELFF
J: TRBJ2-1; V: TRBV9; CDR3: CASSPATGGEQFF
J: TRBJ1-1; V: TRBV20-1; CDR3: CSARDPGQGLAFF
J: TRBJ2-4; V: TRBV7-9; CDR3: CASTEKEAKNIQYF
J: TRBJ1-1; V: TRBV15; CDR3: CATSTRQEATEAFF